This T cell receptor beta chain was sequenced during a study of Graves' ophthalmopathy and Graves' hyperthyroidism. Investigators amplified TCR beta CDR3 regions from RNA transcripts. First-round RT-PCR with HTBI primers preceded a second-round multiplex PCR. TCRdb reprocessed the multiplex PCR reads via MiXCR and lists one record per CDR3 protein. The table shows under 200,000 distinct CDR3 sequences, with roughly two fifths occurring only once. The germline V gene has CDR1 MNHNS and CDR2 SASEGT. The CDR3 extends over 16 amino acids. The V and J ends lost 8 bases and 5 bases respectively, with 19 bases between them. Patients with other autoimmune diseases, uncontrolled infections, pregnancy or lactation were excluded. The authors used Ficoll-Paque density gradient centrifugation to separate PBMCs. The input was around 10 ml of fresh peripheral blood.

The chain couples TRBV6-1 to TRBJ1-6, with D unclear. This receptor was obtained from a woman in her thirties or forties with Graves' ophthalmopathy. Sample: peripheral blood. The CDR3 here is CASGSWVLTDNSPLHF. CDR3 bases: TGTGCCAGCGGATCGTGGGTACTAACCGATAATTCACCCCTCCACTTT.